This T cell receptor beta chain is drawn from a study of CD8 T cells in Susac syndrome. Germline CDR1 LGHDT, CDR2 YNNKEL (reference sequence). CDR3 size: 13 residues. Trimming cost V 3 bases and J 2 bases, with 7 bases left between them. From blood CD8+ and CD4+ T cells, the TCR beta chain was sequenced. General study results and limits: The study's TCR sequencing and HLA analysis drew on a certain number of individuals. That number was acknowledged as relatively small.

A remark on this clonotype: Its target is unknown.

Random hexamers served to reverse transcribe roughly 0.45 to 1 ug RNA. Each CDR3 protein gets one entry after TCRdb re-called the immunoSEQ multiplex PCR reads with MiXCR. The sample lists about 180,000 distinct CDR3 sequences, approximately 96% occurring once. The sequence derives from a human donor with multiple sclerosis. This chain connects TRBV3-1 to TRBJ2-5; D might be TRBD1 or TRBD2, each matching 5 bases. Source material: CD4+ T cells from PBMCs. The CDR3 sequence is CASSQGDQETQYF. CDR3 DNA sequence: TGTGCCAGCAGCCAGGGGGATCAAGAGACCCAGTACTTC.